The next 27 T cell receptor beta chains were all read from a single sample in a study of blood T cell repertoires in COVID-19. Repertoires were generated with immunoSEQ multiplex PCR, while TCRdb's copy carries only in-frame clones and drops some. The profile covers 200,000 or so clones, with 80% to 85% appearing a single time and less than 8.5% taken by the ten largest. The sequencing input was PBMCs or T cells enriched from blood (not recorded which). Receptors were obtained from a man aged 35 to 55 who had recovered from COVID-19.

The table lists this clone with a count of one. The rearrangement links TRBV6-1 to TRBJ2-3, with D hard to call. CDR1 and CDR2 (germline): MNHNS, SASEGT. The CDR3 is 13 residues long. Trimming pared 1 base from V and 9 bases from J, leaving 11 bases between. The CDR3 DNA reads TGTGCCAGCAGTGAAGTTTGGCCAGGAACGCAGTATTTT. This codes for CASSEVWPGTQYF.

The rearrangement joins TRBV5-1 to TRBJ1-1, with no clear D. Germline assignment: CDR1 SGHRS and CDR2 YFSETQ. The length of the CDR3 is 13 residues. V was shortened by 2 bases and J by 11 bases, with 16 bases between the two germline ends. This CDR3 reads CASSFTAAEGAFF. CDR3 bases: TGCGCCAGCAGCTTTACAGCGGCGGAAGGGGCTTTCTTT.

The rearrangement links TRBV5-6 to TRBJ1-2, with D perhaps TRBD1 (5 bases). The CDR3 sequence is 15 residues long. Per the germline V gene, CDR1 is SGHDT and CDR2 is YYEEEE. V was trimmed by 0 bases and J by 3 bases, leaving 12 bases between them. Here the CDR3 reads CASSLDRGTDYGYTF. The CDR3 DNA reads as TGTGCCAGCAGCTTGGACCGGGGGACGGACTATGGCTACACCTTC. The full variable domain, in which reference TRBV5-6 and TRBJ1-2 provide the parts outside the CDR3, is DAGVTQSPTHLIKTRGQQVTLRCSPKSGHDTVSWYQQALGQGPQFIFQYYEEEERQRGNFPDRFSGHQFPNYSSELNVNALLLGDSALYLCASSLDRGTDYGYTFGSGTRLTVV.

This clone came up once. The chain combines TRBV5-5 with TRBJ1-4; tentatively, D is TRBD1 (6 bases). Germline CDR1 and CDR2: SGHKS and YYEKEE (reference sequence). CDR3 length: 15 amino acids. The V and J ends lost 4 bases and 0 bases respectively, with 10 bases between them. The CDR3: CASSKQGATNEKLFF. The CDR3 DNA sequence: TGTGCCAGCAGCAAACAGGGAGCAACTAATGAAAAACTGTTTTTT.

This chain uses TRBV7-9 with TRBJ1-2, with D possibly matching TRBD1 (5 bases). Trimming left V 0 bases short and J 9 bases short, with 17 bases between. The CDR3 consists of 15 residues. Germline assignment: CDR1 SEHNR and CDR2 FQNEAQ (reference sequence). CDR3 DNA sequence: TGTGCCAGCAGCTTAGCTGGTGGGAGGGCAGGGAGCTACACCTTC. Protein product: CASSLAGGRAGSYTF. The full variable domain, rest sourced from reference TRBV7-9 and TRBJ1-2, is DTGVSQNPRHKITKRGQNVTFRCDPISEHNRLYWYRQTLGQGPEFLTYFQNEAQLEKSRLLSDRFSAERPKGSFSTLEIQRTEQGDSAMYLCASSLAGGRAGSYTFGSGTRLTVV.

This clone was counted a few times. The CDR3 DNA is TGTGCCAGTACAGCAGGGGGCAGTTTAAGTGGCTACACCTTC. Translating gives CASTAGGSLSGYTF. The chain uses TRBV19 and TRBJ1-2; 8 nucleotides match TRBD1. Losses at the gene ends were 7 bases for V and 7 bases for J; bases not matched to a gene: 11. CDR3 size: 14 residues. Germline V gene data show CDR1 as LNHDA and CDR2 as SQIVND (reference sequence).

This clone was recorded a few times. This chain joins TRBV4-1 and TRBJ2-2, with 7 bases fitting TRBD2. Losses at the gene ends were 4 bases for V and 5 bases for J; bases not matched to a gene: 10. Germline lookup yields CDR1 MGHRA and CDR2 YSYEKL. There are 16 residues in the CDR3. The CDR3 nucleotides are TGCGCCAGCAGCCCATCTAGCGGAGAGGGGACCGGGGAGCTGTTTTTT. It encodes CASSPSSGEGTGELFF.

The rearrangement uses TRBV24-1 and TRBJ1-1, with D possibly being TRBD1 (5 bases). Germline V gene lookup returns CDR1 KGHDR and CDR2 SFDVKD. Trimming left V 4 bases short and J 8 bases short, with 13 bases between. The CDR3 covers 13 residues. The CDR3, as DNA: TGTGCCACCAGTGAGGGGGGAGGTCAGGAAGCTTTCTTT. As protein: CATSEGGGQEAFF.

The V call is TRBV7-9, the J call TRBJ2-1, with 11 bases that match TRBD1. Germline V gene data show CDR1 as SEHNR and CDR2 as FQNEAQ (reference sequence). The CDR3 spans 15 residues. Trimming removed 5 bases from V and 7 bases from J; junction bases left unmatched: 7. The CDR3 protein is CASSPGQGGMNEQFF. The CDR3, as DNA: TGTGCCAGCAGCCCGGGACAGGGGGGGATGAATGAGCAGTTCTTC.

The chain combines TRBV18 with TRBJ1-1; 9 nucleotides match TRBD1. CDR1 is KGHSH and CDR2 is LQKENI in the germline V gene. The junction had 5 bases not matched to a gene; V was cut back by 4 bases and J by 2 bases. The CDR3 has 15 residues. Here the CDR3 reads CASSLGTGSNTEAFF. CDR3 DNA: TGTGCCAGCTCACTAGGGACAGGGTCAAACACTGAAGCTTTCTTT.

The V and J genes are TRBV28 and TRBJ2-2, with D perhaps TRBD2 (6 bases). The CDR3 spans 16 residues. Trimming pared 1 base from V and 4 bases from J, leaving 13 bases between. Germline V gene lookup returns CDR1 MDHEN and CDR2 SYDVKM. The CDR3 DNA follows: TGTGCCAGCAGTTTATCTCGAGGAGCGGGCACCGGGGAGCTGTTTTTT. Translation: CASSLSRGAGTGELFF.

In this sample, this clone turned up a few times. The CDR3 DNA follows: TGTGCCAGCAGTGAACGGTGGACAGGGTGGTCTGAAGCTTTCTTT. Amino acids: CASSERWTGWSEAFF. The V call is TRBV6-1, the J call TRBJ1-1; 8 nucleotides line up with TRBD1. Per germline, CDR1 MNHNS and CDR2 SASEGT. The length of the CDR3 is 15 residues. The junction had 8 bases not matched to a gene; V was cut back by 2 bases and J by 6 bases.

The chain links TRBV11-2 to TRBJ1-2; D call uncertain. Trimming removed 0 bases at V and 0 bases at J, with 5 bases between. The germline gives CDR1 SGHAT, CDR2 FQNNGV. This CDR3 has 14 residues. CDR3 amino acids: CASSLDVANYGYTF. In DNA, the CDR3 is TGTGCCAGCAGCTTAGATGTCGCTAACTATGGCTACACCTTC.

The sample holds one count of this clone. The chain links TRBV5-5 to TRBJ2-5; D perhaps matches TRBD1 (6 bases). The germline CDR1 and CDR2 sequences are SGHKS and YYEKEE (reference sequence). V dropped 3 bases and J dropped 2 bases, with 14 bases sitting between them. The CDR3 runs to 15 residues. The CDR3 sequence is CASSWGPTSQETQYF. Here the CDR3 DNA reads TGTGCCAGCAGCTGGGGGCCTACCTCTCAAGAGACCCAGTACTTC.

This CDR3 is CASSLRKDSNYGYTF. CDR3 in DNA: TGTGCCAGCAGCTTGAGGAAGGACTCTAACTATGGCTACACCTTC. This chain uses TRBV11-1 with TRBJ1-2; D gene ambiguous. Germline CDR1 is SGHAT and CDR2 is FQDESV (reference sequence). The CDR3 consists of 15 residues. With 3 bases removed from V and 0 bases from J, the gap between germline ends came to 11 bases.

This chain connects TRBV4-1 to TRBJ1-2, with 7 bases fitting TRBD1. The germline V gene encodes CDR1 MGHRA and CDR2 YSYEKL. The CDR3 has 15 amino acids. With V trimmed by 4 bases and J by 2 bases, 7 bases remained unmatched. The CDR3 sequence: CASSRDSSSNYGYTF. As DNA, the CDR3 is TGCGCCAGCAGCCGGGACAGCTCCTCCAACTATGGCTACACCTTC.

V is TRBV7-8 and J is TRBJ2-2, with 9 bases identical to TRBD2. CDR1 is SGHVS, CDR2 FQNEAQ, per germline. The CDR3 length is 20 residues. V shed 2 bases and J 1 base; nucleotides not matched to a gene: 14. The CDR3 nucleotides are TGTGCCAGCAGCTTAAAACGAGGAGCGGGGGGTAAACAGAACACCGGGGAGCTGTTTTTT. Protein: CASSLKRGAGGKQNTGELFF.

The chain has TRBV5-1 and TRBJ1-2, with TRBD1 identical over 9 bases. Germline loops: CDR1 SGHRS, CDR2 YFSETQ. The CDR3 extends over 16 amino acids. V gave up 3 bases and J gave up 4 bases; unmatched junction bases: 10. CDR3 sequence: CASSSAGQGLGYGYTF. CDR3 in DNA: TGCGCCAGCAGCTCCGCAGGACAGGGGTTAGGCTATGGCTACACCTTC.

The V gene is TRBV6-5, the J gene TRBJ2-7; 7 bases agree with TRBD1. Unmatched junction bases numbered 3, after V lost 4 bases and J lost 3 bases. Germline V gene lookup returns CDR1 MNHEY and CDR2 SVGAGI. The CDR3 is 13 residues long. The CDR3 loop reads CASSWGQFYEQYF. The CDR3 DNA is TGTGCCAGCAGTTGGGGACAGTTCTACGAGCAGTACTTC.

The chain is built from TRBV5-5 and TRBJ2-5; 7 nucleotides align to TRBD2. The germline V gene has CDR1 SGHKS and CDR2 YYEKEE (reference sequence). With V trimmed by 5 bases and J by 1 base, 8 bases remained unmatched. This CDR3 has 15 amino acids. CDR3: CASSKLRGTQETQYF. CDR3 nucleotide sequence: TGTGCCAGCAGTAAATTGCGGGGGACCCAAGAGACCCAGTACTTC.

This clone has only one observation. The chain couples TRBV4-1 to TRBJ1-2; D is unresolved. Germline loops: CDR1 MGHRA, CDR2 YSYEKL. The CDR3 loop spans 18 amino acids. The ends were cut back, 2 bases at V and 4 bases at J, with 23 bases in the middle. Here the CDR3 DNA reads TGCGCCAGCAGCCAAATGGTCCCCCGGGCAGGCCGGGGCTATGGCTACACCTTC. This codes for CASSQMVPRAGRGYGYTF.

The chain carries TRBV6-1 and TRBJ1-2; the D is unclear. CDR3 length: 14 amino acids. V dropped 0 bases and J dropped 7 bases, with 12 bases sitting between them. Germline lookup yields CDR1 MNHNS and CDR2 SASEGT. CDR3 DNA: TGTGCCAGCAGTGAAGCGCTGGCAGTCCGTGGCTACACCTTC. The encoded protein is CASSEALAVRGYTF.

V is TRBV13 and J is TRBJ2-5; weak D call: TRBD1 (7 bases). The ends were cut back, 4 bases at V and 7 bases at J, with 16 bases in the middle. The germline CDR1 and CDR2 sequences are PRHDT and FYEKMQ (reference sequence). The length of the CDR3 is 14 residues. The CDR3 loop is CASSSQAGGGTQYF. The DNA for the CDR3 is TGTGCCAGCAGCTCGCAAGCAGGGGGAGGGACCCAGTACTTC.

V usage is TRBV2 and J usage is TRBJ1-1, with a weak D call TRBD1 (5 bases). Trimming pared 3 bases from V and 7 bases from J, leaving 12 bases between. Germline lookup yields CDR1 SNHLY and CDR2 FYNNEI. This CDR3 comprises 13 residues. The CDR3 coding sequence is TGTGCCAGCAGTGATCACAGGCAAGGTGAAGCTTTCTTT. This codes for CASSDHRQGEAFF. Full variable domain (remainder filled in from reference TRBV2 and TRBJ1-1): EPEVTQTPSHQVTQMGQEVILRCVPISNHLYFYWYRQILGQKVEFLVSFYNNEISEKSEIFDDQFSVERPDGSNFTLKIRSTKLEDSAMYFCASSDHRQGEAFFGQGTRLTVV.

The table lists this clone with a count of one. V and J are TRBV6-6 and TRBJ1-6; D gene unclear. V lost 7 bases, J lost 0 bases, and 7 bases lay in between. From germline, CDR1 is MNHNY and CDR2 SVGAGI (reference sequence). CDR3 size: 14 residues. The CDR3 nucleotides are TGTGCCAGCACCCCCCGCTCCTATAATTCACCCCTCCACTTT. It specifies CASTPRSYNSPLHF.

In this sample, this clone turned up a few times. The chain recombines TRBV7-9 with TRBJ1-6; maybe TRBD1 (5 bases). Germline lookup yields CDR1 SEHNR and CDR2 FQNEAQ (reference sequence). The CDR3 length is 14 residues. V was cut by 5 bases and J by 16 bases, with 21 bases left in between. The CDR3 spells CASSPPRTQGQLHF. DNA of the CDR3: TGTGCCAGCAGCCCGCCGAGAACCCAGGGCCAACTCCACTTT.

The rearrangement joins TRBV11-2 to TRBJ2-2, with TRBD1 identical over 8 bases. V lost 5 bases to trimming and J lost 6 bases; unmatched junction nucleotides: 5. Germline CDR1 and CDR2: SGHAT and FQNNGV. CDR3 length: 14 residues. In DNA form, the CDR3 reads TGTGCCAGCAGCAGGGACAGGAGGGCCGGGGAGCTGTTTTTT. The encoded protein is CASSRDRRAGELFF. Drawing the rest from reference TRBV11-2 and TRBJ2-2, the complete variable domain is EAGVAQSPRYKIIEKRQSVAFWCNPISGHATLYWYQQILGQGPKLLIQFQNNGVVDDSQLPKDRFSAERLKGVDSTLKIQPAKLEDSAVYLCASSRDRRAGELFFGEGSRLTVL.